This TCR beta chain was observed in a study of cytotoxic CD8 clonotypes in ibrutinib-treated CLL. Across the study: With a range of 6 to 36, the median treatment time before response samples were taken was 12 to 13 months.

The junction had 15 bases not matched to a gene; V was cut back by 2 bases and J by 8 bases. There are 17 residues in the CDR3. CDR1 and CDR2 (germline): MDHEN, SYDVKM. Worth noting for this clone: Its specificity is not known.

About 2 micrograms of genomic DNA, which was extracted from cryopreserved PBMCs, served as the material used for the TCR beta libraries. Assay: immunoSEQ multiplex PCR; the TCRdb copy retains only in-frame clones and omits some. The table lists 200,000 or so clones, roughly 73% of them singletons, with about an eighth in the top ten. Points from the study as a whole: Public clonotypes (which were uncommon) either contracted or remained stable on treatment.

Sequences were derived from PBMCs, sampled after 12 months of ibrutinib treatment. The clonotype comes from a human donor with chronic lymphocytic leukemia. The chain carries TRBV28 and TRBJ2-4; the match to TRBD1 covers 7 bases. The CDR3 sequence is CASSLSSFGTVTHIQYF. The CDR3 DNA reads TGTGCCAGCAGTTTAAGCTCTTTCGGGACAGTTACTCACATTCAGTACTTC.